One and the same sample provided the 27 T cell receptor beta chains below, sequenced in a study of cytomegalovirus exposure and HLA in healthy donors. PCR used 60 Vbeta primers and 13 Jbeta primers. Assay: immunoSEQ multiplex PCR; the TCRdb copy retains only in-frame clones and omits some. The sample consists of 70,000 to 95,000 clones, approximately 84% of them appearing once. Source material: PBMCs. The receptors here all came from a woman under 30 in good health and CMV-seropositive.

The CDR3 DNA follows: TGTGCCAGCAGTGAATACTACGGGACACCTAGCACAGATACGCAGTATTTT. Translation gives CASSEYYGTPSTDTQYF. This rearrangement joins TRBV25-1 to TRBJ2-3; tentative D call: TRBD1 (6 bases). V was clipped by 0 bases and J by 0 bases, with 13 bases between them. The CDR3 loop spans 17 amino acids. Germline lookup yields CDR1 MGHDK and CDR2 SYGVNS.

The J gene is TRBJ1-1, the V gene TRBV9; tentative D call: TRBD1 (6 bases). The CDR3 consists of 15 residues. CDR1 and CDR2 (germline): SGDLS, YYNGEE. V dropped 4 bases and J dropped 6 bases, with 19 bases sitting between them. In nucleotides, the CDR3 is TGTGCCAGCAGCAAACAGGGAGTGGGGGACGCTGAAGCTTTCTTT. It translates to CASSKQGVGDAEAFF.

The rearrangement uses TRBV5-1 and TRBJ1-2, with D possibly being TRBD1 (6 bases). The ends were cut back, 0 bases at V and 4 bases at J, with 13 bases in the middle. Germline CDR1 SGHRS, CDR2 YFSETQ. The length of the CDR3 is 15 residues. The CDR3 DNA sequence: TGCGCCAGCAGCTTGGGGGGAACAGGGACCTATGGCTACACCTTC. Residues: CASSLGGTGTYGYTF.

This chain joins TRBV28 and TRBJ1-5; tentatively, D is TRBD1 (5 bases). Trimming took 2 bases from V and 4 from J, leaving 15 bases between them. This CDR3 is built from 16 residues. From germline, CDR1 is MDHEN and CDR2 SYDVKM. CDR3 sequence reads: CASSLPPGYGNQPQHF. The CDR3 DNA reads TGTGCCAGCAGTTTACCCCCAGGGTACGGTAATCAGCCCCAGCATTTT.

The V call is TRBV2, the J call TRBJ1-2; 7 bases are a match to TRBD1. The germline gives CDR1 SNHLY, CDR2 FYNNEI. The CDR3 has 17 residues. V was pared by 7 bases and J by 8 bases, with 22 bases of the junction left unmatched. The CDR3 DNA sequence: TGTGCCAGCACCCGAAATCCAAGGACAGGTCCCGTGATGGGCTACACCTTC. Protein product: CASTRNPRTGPVMGYTF.

The chain carries TRBV19 and TRBJ1-4, with TRBD1 as a possible D gene (5 bases). V lost 6 bases and J lost 7, with 21 bases in between. The CDR3 runs to 16 residues. Per germline, CDR1 LNHDA and CDR2 SQIVND (reference sequence). CDR3 bases: TGTGCCAGTAGGGTCGGCAGGGAAGGAGCTTTTGAAAAACTGTTTTTT. Translating gives CASRVGREGAFEKLFF. Using reference TRBV19 and TRBJ1-4 for the parts outside the CDR3, the full variable domain is DGGITQSPKYLFRKEGQNVTLSCEQNLNHDAMYWYRQDPGQGLRLIYYSQIVNDFQKGDIAEGYSVSREKKESFPLTVTSAQKNPTAFYLCASRVGREGAFEKLFFGSGTQLSVL.

The DNA of the CDR3 is TGTGCCAGCAGCTCAGCTGAGGACAGGGACCACGAGCAGTACTTC. This gives the protein CASSSAEDRDHEQYF. The chain recombines TRBV7-8 with TRBJ2-7, with 8 bases matching TRBD1. CDR1 is SGHVS and CDR2 is FQNEAQ in the germline V gene. The CDR3 consists of 15 residues. Trimming removed 4 bases from V and 5 bases from J; junction bases left unmatched: 10. Looking up the rest from reference TRBV7-8 and TRBJ2-7 gives the full variable domain: GAGVSQSPRYKVAKRGQDVALRCDPISGHVSLFWYQQALGQGPEFLTYFQNEAQLDKSGLPSDRFFAERPEGSVSTLKIQRTQQEDSAVYLCASSSAEDRDHEQYFGPGTRLTVT.

CDR3 DNA: TGTGCCAGCAGTGAGAACAGTGCTTCAAATGGCTACACCTTC. Residues: CASSENSASNGYTF. The V call is TRBV6-1, the J call TRBJ1-2, with D unresolved. Germline values: CDR1 MNHNS, CDR2 SASEGT. Trimming pared 3 bases from V and 6 bases from J, leaving 14 bases between. The CDR3 sequence is 14 residues long.

The rearrangement links TRBV7-9 to TRBJ2-4, with TRBD1 identical over 8 bases. Germline CDR1 is SEHNR and CDR2 is FQNEAQ (reference sequence). Trimming took 5 bases from V and 5 from J; bases not matched to a gene: 5. The CDR3 sequence is 14 residues long. CDR3 in DNA: TGTGCCAGCAGCGCCGACAGGGGCGAAAACATTCAGTACTTC. This codes for CASSADRGENIQYF.

The chain uses TRBV6-4 and TRBJ2-1; D possibly corresponds to TRBD2 (6 bases). The V end lost 0 bases, the J end lost 5 bases, and 11 bases lay between the germline ends. CDR1 and CDR2 (germline): MRHNA, SNTAGT. The CDR3 consists of 15 residues. CDR3 sequence reads: CASSDSGTPNNEQFF. The CDR3 bases are TGTGCCAGCAGTGACTCTGGGACTCCCAACAATGAGCAGTTCTTC.

The chain has TRBV30 and TRBJ1-2; TRBD1 aligns across 7 bases. CDR1 and CDR2 from the germline V gene are GTSNPN and SVGIG (reference sequence). Trimming cost V 1 base and J 5 bases; bases outside gene matches: 7. The CDR3 is 14 residues long. CDR3 nucleotide sequence: TGTGCCTGGAGTGCAGCAGGGGGACGTTATGGCTACACCTTC. Protein: CAWSAAGGRYGYTF.

The J gene is TRBJ2-7, the V gene TRBV30; 13 positions match TRBD2. This CDR3 comprises 15 residues. V was pared by 0 bases and J by 2 bases, with 1 base of the junction left unmatched. Germline CDR1 is GTSNPN and CDR2 is SVGIG (reference sequence). The CDR3 nucleotides read TGTGCCTGGAGTGTACTAGCGGGAGGGCCCTACGAGCAGTACTTC. It encodes CAWSVLAGGPYEQYF.

The rearrangement joins TRBV29-1 to TRBJ1-2; TRBD1 aligns across 9 bases. CDR1 and CDR2 (germline): SQVTM, ANQGSEA. The CDR3 loop spans 12 amino acids. Losses at the gene ends were 4 bases for V and 4 bases for J; bases not matched to a gene: 1. The CDR3 DNA sequence: TGCAGCGTTGCGGACAGGGGCTATGGCTACACCTTC. Its translation: CSVADRGYGYTF.

This chain connects TRBV19 to TRBJ2-6; D ambiguous. Trimming stripped 4 bases from V and 4 bases from J, with 11 bases between. The CDR3 contains 15 residues. CDR1 LNHDA and CDR2 SQIVND come from the germline V gene (reference sequence). CDR3 region: CASSTSLAGANVLTF. The CDR3 DNA follows: TGTGCCAGTAGTACTTCGCTGGCCGGGGCCAACGTCCTGACTTTC.

The chain links TRBV6-5 to TRBJ1-2, with D uncertain. V was shortened by 4 bases and J by 8 bases, with 14 bases between the two germline ends. Germline loops: CDR1 MNHEY, CDR2 SVGAGI. This CDR3 contains 13 residues. The DNA for the CDR3 is TGTGCCAGCAGTTCAGGACTCTCTATAGGCTACACCTTC. Translated: CASSSGLSIGYTF.

This clone was recorded only once. V and J are TRBV6-5 and TRBJ1-1; D remains ambiguous. This CDR3 region has 13 residues. V was pared by 7 bases and J by 5 bases, with 14 bases between. Germline CDR1 MNHEY, CDR2 SVGAGI. The CDR3 is CASTSTVWTEAFF. Written as DNA, the CDR3 is TGTGCCAGCACTTCAACGGTCTGGACTGAAGCTTTCTTT.

This clone was detected a few times. The rearrangement uses TRBV10-3 and TRBJ1-2; no firm D call. CDR1 is ENHRY, CDR2 SYGVKD, per germline. Trimming pared 4 bases from V and 4 bases from J, leaving 7 bases between. CDR3 length: 12 amino acids. The CDR3 loop reads CAISASAYGYTF. In nucleotides, the CDR3 is TGTGCCATCAGTGCCAGTGCCTATGGCTACACCTTC.

The chain employs TRBV5-1 and TRBJ2-3; D perhaps matches TRBD2 (7 bases). There are 16 residues in the CDR3. Looked up from germline, CDR1 is SGHRS and CDR2 is YFSETQ. V was cut by 1 base and J by 4 bases, with 16 bases left in between. The CDR3: CASSLSRGEGADTQYF. In nucleotides, the CDR3 is TGCGCCAGCAGCTTGTCGAGAGGGGAGGGGGCAGATACGCAGTATTTT.

The chain joins TRBV14 to TRBJ2-1; TRBD1 agrees at 12 bases. V trimming: 2 bases; J trimming: 16 bases; junction bases outside the gene matches: 9. The germline V gene encodes CDR1 SGHDN and CDR2 FVKESK. The CDR3 totals 14 residues. The CDR3 coding sequence is TGTGCCAGCAGCCAAACCGGGACAGGGGGCGCCGGCTTCTTC. Its translation is CASSQTGTGGAGFF.

The V call is TRBV10-3, the J call TRBJ2-1, with TRBD1 identical over 9 bases. The CDR3 spans 18 residues. CDR1 is ENHRY and CDR2 is SYGVKD in the germline V gene. Trimming removed 10 bases from V and 1 base from J; junction bases left unmatched: 17. The CDR3 protein is CATGTGLAPSGSYNEQFF. CDR3 coding DNA: TGTGCCACCGGGACAGGGCTCGCTCCTAGCGGATCCTACAATGAGCAGTTCTTC.

V usage is TRBV9 and J usage is TRBJ1-2, with 7 bases lining up with TRBD1. The CDR3 length is 15 residues. CDR1 and CDR2 from the germline V gene are SGDLS and YYNGEE. J lost 4 bases, V lost 3 bases, and 9 bases had no gene match. This CDR3 reads CASSGQDRVGYGYTF. The CDR3 coding sequence is TGTGCCAGCAGCGGACAAGACAGGGTTGGCTATGGCTACACCTTC.

This clone was observed a few times. J is TRBJ2-7 and V is TRBV4-1; D is perhaps TRBD1 (6 bases). This CDR3 region has 14 residues. V was shortened by 3 bases and J by 1 base, with 10 bases between the two germline ends. CDR1 and CDR2 from the germline V gene are MGHRA and YSYEKL. CDR3 protein: CASSQATGSYEQYF. CDR3 in DNA: TGCGCCAGCAGCCAGGCAACAGGGTCCTACGAGCAGTACTTC.

The V and J genes are TRBV2 and TRBJ1-1, with D uncertain. CDR1 SNHLY and CDR2 FYNNEI come from the germline V gene. This CDR3 has 12 amino acids. Trimming stripped 4 bases from V and 6 bases from J, with 9 bases between. The CDR3 region is CASSVTVAEAFF. The CDR3 DNA sequence: TGTGCCAGCAGTGTAACGGTCGCTGAAGCTTTCTTT.

This clone showed up just once. The chain couples TRBV4-1 to TRBJ2-3, with TRBD1 identical over 7 bases. Per the germline V gene, CDR1 is MGHRA and CDR2 is YSYEKL. The CDR3 runs to 16 residues. With V trimmed by 3 bases and J by 4 bases, 10 bases remained unmatched. The CDR3 spells CASSHKKGALADTQYF. CDR3 bases: TGCGCCAGCAGCCATAAGAAGGGGGCATTGGCAGATACGCAGTATTTT.

CDR3 nucleotides: TGTGCCAGCAGCTTATCTGTGAACACTGAAGCTTTCTTT. Protein sequence: CASSLSVNTEAFF. The chain couples TRBV7-2 to TRBJ1-1; no clear D. Germline V gene lookup returns CDR1 SGHTA and CDR2 FQGNSA. CDR3 length: 13 amino acids. The V end was cut by 2 bases, the J end by 0 bases, with 4 bases between.

The chain joins TRBV27 to TRBJ2-7; D remains ambiguous. Germline CDR1 MNHEY, CDR2 SMNVEV (reference sequence). This CDR3 contains 13 residues. Trimming took off 2 bases at V and 4 bases at J, with 9 bases between the two ends. This chain's CDR3 is CASSLGLEYEQYF. In DNA, the CDR3 is TGTGCCAGCAGTTTAGGTTTAGAGTACGAGCAGTACTTC.

The chain joins TRBV21-1 to TRBJ1-5; the table's TRBD1 call for D was not verified on the DNA. TRBV21-1 is listed as a pseudogene. The CDR3 runs 14 residues. The CDR3 region is CASDLTGTRQPQHF. The CDR3 bases are TGTGCCAGCGACCTGACAGGTACTCGCCAGCCCCAGCATTTT.